These T cell receptor beta chains were read from a single sample in a study of T cell clonotyping in hematopoietic cell transplantation. Data came from immunoSEQ multiplex PCR; TCRdb stores just in-frame clones and leaves some out. The profile shows some 13,000 clones, around 80% of them singletons. The sequences come from peripheral blood mononuclear cells, collected before stem cell transplant. Every receptor here comes from a man between 60 and 70 years old with acute myeloid leukemia. Some clones in this sample may be carry-over from other donors' samples. CDR3s leave out the opening cysteine and the closing phenylalanine or tryptophan. Each record gives: V gene, J gene, CDR3 protein.

V: TRBV5-4; J: TRBJ2-7; CDR3: ASSFNRAGEQY
V: TRBV20-1; J: TRBJ1-1; CDR3: SASLVGEAF
V: TRBV6-5; J: TRBJ2-7; CDR3: ASSYGPGFREQY
V: TRBV5-6; J: TRBJ1-1; CDR3: ASSSDGRNTEAF
V: TRBV5-1; J: TRBJ2-7; CDR3: ASSTGGAQYEQY
V: TRBV7-6; J: TRBJ1-1; CDR3: ASSLRGNTEAF
V: TRBV25-1; J: TRBJ2-7; CDR3: ASSAGTVTYEQY
V: TRBV5-6; J: TRBJ2-3; CDR3: ASSSDTDTQY
V: TRBV6-5; J: TRBJ2-7; CDR3: ASSPGTGPYEQY
V: TRBV15; J: TRBJ1-1; CDR3: ATSRGPEAF
V: TRBV5-1; J: TRBJ1-1; CDR3: ASSLTPGGFNTEAF
V: TRBV7-6; J: TRBJ2-1; CDR3: ANFDEQF
V: TRBV5-1; J: TRBJ2-2; CDR3: ASRLSKTGGNTGELF
V: TRBV4-3; J: TRBJ1-2; CDR3: ASSQDMGPANYGYT
V: TRBV7-9; J: TRBJ1-2; CDR3: ASSVNPGAANYGYT
V: TRBV30; J: TRBJ1-1; CDR3: ACDRKMNTEAF
V: TRBV30; J: TRBJ2-5; CDR3: AFDRHQETQY
V: TRBV19; J: TRBJ2-3; CDR3: ASSIVGTVTDTQY